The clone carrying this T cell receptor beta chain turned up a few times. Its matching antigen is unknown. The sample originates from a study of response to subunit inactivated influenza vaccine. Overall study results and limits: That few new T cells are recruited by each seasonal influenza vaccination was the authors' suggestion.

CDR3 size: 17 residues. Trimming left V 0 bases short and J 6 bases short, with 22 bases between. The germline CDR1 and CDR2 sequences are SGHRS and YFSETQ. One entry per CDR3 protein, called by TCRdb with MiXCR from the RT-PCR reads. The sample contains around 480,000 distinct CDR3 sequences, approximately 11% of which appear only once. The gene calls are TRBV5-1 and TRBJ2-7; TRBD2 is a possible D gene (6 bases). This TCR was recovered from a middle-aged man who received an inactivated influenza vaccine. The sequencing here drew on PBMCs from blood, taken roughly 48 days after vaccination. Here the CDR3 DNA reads TGCGCCAGCAGCTTGGCCTTGAGTCAGGGAGGCCTCGCCGAGCAGTACTTC. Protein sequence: CASSLALSQGGLAEQYF.